This TCR beta chain was documented in a study of vaccination and CD4 T cells after COVID-19. The wider study: Six males and four females, two Hispanic, made up the convalescents.

Sequencing of DNA taken from cultured CD4+ T cells relied on the Oncomine TCR Beta short-read assay. TCRdb re-analysed the PCR reads in MiXCR, keeping a single row per CDR3 protein. The sample contains 18,000 or so distinct CDR3 sequences, around 45% of which appear only once. Germline V CDR1 and CDR2: MGHDK, SYGVNS. V dropped 2 bases and J dropped 12 bases, with 13 bases sitting between them. The CDR3 contains 12 residues. This clonotype showed up just a few times. Its cognate antigen is unknown. Sample treatment: 10-day PBMC culture with coronavirus spike peptide pools or control peptides (ViraFEST assay). More than 1.5 million PBMCs went into each well for culture with approximately 10 IU/ml IL-2 and 10 ug/ml peptide pools.

The V gene is TRBV25-1, the J gene TRBJ1-1; D is unresolved. The receptor comes from a human donor who had recovered from COVID-19. The sequenced sample was CD4+ T cells from blood, cultured in vitro, obtained before SARS-CoV-2 vaccination. CDR3 region: CASSESLGKSFF. The CDR3 DNA follows: TGTGCCAGCAGTGAAAGTCTGGGGAAATCTTTCTTT.